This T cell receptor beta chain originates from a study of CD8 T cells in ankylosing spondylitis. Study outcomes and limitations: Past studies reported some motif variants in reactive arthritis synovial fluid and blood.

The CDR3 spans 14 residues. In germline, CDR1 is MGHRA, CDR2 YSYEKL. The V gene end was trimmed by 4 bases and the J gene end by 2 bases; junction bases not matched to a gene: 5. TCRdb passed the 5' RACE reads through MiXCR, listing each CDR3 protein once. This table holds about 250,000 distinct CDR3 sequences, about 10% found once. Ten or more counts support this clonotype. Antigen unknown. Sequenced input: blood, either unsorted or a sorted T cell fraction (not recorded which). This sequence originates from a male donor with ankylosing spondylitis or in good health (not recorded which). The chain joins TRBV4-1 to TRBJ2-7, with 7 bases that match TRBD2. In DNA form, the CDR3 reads TGCGCCAGCAGCCTAGCAAGCGGGGCCTACGAGCAGTACTTC. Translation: CASSLASGAYEQYF.